This TCR beta chain originates from a study of monozygotic twins with inflammatory bowel disease. Study findings and constraints: Any single strong signal or clonotype tied to IBD lacked support.

There are 13 residues in the CDR3. Per germline, CDR1 SNHLY and CDR2 FYNNEI. As regards this clonotype: Its antigen is not identified.

TCRdb re-analyzed the 5' RACE reads; it lists each CDR3 protein once, without DNA. This sample contains 400,000 to 500,000 distinct CDR3 sequences. The chain combines TRBV2 with TRBJ2-2; the D gene TCRdb calls, TRBD1, cannot be checked with no DNA. Sequenced: blood. This TCR came from a human donor with ulcerative colitis or Crohn's disease, or a healthy co-twin of an affected twin (not recorded which). The CDR3: CASSNRVAGELFF. The full variable domain, in which reference TRBV2 and TRBJ2-2 provide the parts outside the CDR3, is EPEVTQTPSHQVTQMGQEVILRCVPISNHLYFYWYRQILGQKVEFLVSFYNNEISEKSEIFDDQFSVERPDGSNFTLKIRSTKLEDSAMYFCASSNRVAGELFFGEGSRLTVL.